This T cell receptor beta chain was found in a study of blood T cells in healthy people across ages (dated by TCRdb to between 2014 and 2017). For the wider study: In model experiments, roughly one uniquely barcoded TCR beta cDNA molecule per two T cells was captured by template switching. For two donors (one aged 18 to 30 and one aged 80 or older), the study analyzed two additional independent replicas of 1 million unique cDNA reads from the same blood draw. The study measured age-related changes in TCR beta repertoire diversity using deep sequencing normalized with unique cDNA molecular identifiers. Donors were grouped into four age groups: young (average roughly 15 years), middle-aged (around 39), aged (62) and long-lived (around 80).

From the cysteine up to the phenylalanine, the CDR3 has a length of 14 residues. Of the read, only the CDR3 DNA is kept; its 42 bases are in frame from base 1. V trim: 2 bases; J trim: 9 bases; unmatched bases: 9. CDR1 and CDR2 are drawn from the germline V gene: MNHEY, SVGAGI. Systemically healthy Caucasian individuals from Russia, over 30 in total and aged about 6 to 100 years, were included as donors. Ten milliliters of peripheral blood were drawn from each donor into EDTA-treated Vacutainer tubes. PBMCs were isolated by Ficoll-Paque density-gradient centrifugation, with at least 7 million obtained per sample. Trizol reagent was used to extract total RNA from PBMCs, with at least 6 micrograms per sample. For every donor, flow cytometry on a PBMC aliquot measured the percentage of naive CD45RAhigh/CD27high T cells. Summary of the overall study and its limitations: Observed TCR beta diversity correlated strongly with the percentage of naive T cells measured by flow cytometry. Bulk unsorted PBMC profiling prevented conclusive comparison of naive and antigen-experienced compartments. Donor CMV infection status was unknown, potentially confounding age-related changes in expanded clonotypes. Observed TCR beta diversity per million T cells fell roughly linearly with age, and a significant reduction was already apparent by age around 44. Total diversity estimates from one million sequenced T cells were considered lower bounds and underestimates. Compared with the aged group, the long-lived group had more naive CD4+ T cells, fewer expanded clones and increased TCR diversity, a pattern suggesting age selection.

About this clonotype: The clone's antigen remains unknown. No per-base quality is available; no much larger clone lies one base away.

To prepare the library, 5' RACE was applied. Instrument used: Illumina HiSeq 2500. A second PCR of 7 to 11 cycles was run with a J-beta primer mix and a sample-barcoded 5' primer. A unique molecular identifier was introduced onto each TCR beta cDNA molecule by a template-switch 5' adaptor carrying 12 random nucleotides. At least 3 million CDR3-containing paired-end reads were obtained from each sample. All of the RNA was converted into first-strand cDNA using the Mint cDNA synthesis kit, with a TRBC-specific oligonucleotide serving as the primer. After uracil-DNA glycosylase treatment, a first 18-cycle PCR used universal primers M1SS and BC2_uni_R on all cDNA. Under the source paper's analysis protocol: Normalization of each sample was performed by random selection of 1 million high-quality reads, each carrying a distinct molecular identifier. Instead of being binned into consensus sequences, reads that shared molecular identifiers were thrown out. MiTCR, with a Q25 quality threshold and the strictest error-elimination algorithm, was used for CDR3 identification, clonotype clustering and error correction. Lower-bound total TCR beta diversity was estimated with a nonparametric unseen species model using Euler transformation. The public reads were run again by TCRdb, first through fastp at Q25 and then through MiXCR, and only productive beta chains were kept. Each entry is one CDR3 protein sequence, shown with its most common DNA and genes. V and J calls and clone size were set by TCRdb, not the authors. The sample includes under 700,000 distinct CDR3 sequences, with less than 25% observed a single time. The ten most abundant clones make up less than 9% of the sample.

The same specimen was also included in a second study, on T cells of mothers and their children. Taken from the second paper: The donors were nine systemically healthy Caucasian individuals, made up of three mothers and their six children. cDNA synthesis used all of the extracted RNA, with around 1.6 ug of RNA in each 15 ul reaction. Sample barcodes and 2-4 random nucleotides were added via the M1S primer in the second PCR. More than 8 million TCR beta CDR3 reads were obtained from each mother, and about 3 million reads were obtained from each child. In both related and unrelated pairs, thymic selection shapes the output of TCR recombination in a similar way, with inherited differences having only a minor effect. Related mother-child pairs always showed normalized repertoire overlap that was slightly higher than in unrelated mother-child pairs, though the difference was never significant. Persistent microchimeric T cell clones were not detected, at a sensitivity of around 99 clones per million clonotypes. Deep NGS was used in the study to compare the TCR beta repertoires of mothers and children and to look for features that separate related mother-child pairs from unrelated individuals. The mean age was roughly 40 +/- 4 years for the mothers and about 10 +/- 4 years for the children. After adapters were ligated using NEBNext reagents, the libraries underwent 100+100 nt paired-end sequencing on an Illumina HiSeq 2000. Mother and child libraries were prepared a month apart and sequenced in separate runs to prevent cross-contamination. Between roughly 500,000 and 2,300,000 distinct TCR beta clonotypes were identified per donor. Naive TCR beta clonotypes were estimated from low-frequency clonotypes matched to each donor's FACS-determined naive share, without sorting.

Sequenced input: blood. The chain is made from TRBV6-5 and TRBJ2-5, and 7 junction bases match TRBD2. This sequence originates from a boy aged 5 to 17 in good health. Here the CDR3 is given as CASSYVEARGAQYF. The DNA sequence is TGTGCCAGCAGTTACGTGGAGGCACGGGGGGCCCAGTACTTC.